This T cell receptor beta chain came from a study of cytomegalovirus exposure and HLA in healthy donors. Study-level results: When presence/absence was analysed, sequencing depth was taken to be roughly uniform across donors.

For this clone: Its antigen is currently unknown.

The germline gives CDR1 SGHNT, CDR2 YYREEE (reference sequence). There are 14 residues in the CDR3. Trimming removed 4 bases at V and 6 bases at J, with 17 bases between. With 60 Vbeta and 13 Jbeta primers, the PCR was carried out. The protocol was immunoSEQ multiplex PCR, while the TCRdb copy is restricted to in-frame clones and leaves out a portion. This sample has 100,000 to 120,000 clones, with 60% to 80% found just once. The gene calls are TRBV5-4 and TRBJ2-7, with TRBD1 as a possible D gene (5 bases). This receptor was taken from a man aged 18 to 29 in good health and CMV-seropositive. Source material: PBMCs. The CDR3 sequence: CASSRPGSVSEQYV. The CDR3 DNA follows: TGTGCCAGCAGCCGGCCAGGGTCTGTCAGCGAGCAGTACGTC.